The entry below gives a single T cell receptor (beta chain) sequence along with its context. What it binds is not known. The record originates from a study of early stage breast cancer tumors. Whole-study context: Of 15 to 20 invasive breast tumors, about a dozen were hormone receptor-positive, HER2-negative. Whole-study results and caveats: Tumors had about 2.3-fold higher T cell density than normal breast. Chain pairing and CD4, CD8 or FOXP3 expression were not captured.

Enough DNA from normal breast tissue often took about 100-300 mg. This table comes from immunoSEQ multiplex PCR, and its TCRdb copy is limited to in-frame clones, with some not included. This repertoire shows 8,500 to 10,000 clones, 60% to 85% found once; its top ten account for 8.8%. Trimming shortened V by 0 bases and J by 7 bases, and 9 bases separated the two germline ends. Germline loops: CDR1 MGHDK, CDR2 SYGVNS. The CDR3 runs 14 residues. The TCR originated in a person aged 35 to 50 with breast cancer. The chain couples TRBV25-1 to TRBJ2-2; D not certain. Sequencing was done on a sample of normal breast tissue next to the tumor. DNA of the CDR3: TGTGCCAGCAGTGAATATACCTCTGACGGGGAGCTGTTTTTT. It yields the protein CASSEYTSDGELFF. Filled out from reference TRBV25-1 and TRBJ2-2, the complete variable domain reads EADIYQTPRYLVIGTGKKITLECSQTMGHDKMYWYQQDPGMELHLIHYSYGVNSTEKGDLSSESTVSRIRTEHFPLTLESARPSHTSQYLCASSEYTSDGELFFGEGSRLTVL.